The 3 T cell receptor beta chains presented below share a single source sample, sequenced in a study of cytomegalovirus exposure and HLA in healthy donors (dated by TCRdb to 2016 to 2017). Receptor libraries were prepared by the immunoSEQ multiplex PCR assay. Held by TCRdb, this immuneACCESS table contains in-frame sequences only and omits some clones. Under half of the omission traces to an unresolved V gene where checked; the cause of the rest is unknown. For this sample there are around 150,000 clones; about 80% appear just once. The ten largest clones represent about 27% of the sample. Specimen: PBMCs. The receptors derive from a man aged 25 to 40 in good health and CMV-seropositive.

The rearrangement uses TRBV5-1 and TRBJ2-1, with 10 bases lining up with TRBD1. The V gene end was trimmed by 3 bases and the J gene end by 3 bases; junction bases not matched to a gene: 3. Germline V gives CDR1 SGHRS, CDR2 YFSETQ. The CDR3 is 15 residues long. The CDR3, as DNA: TGCGCCAGCAGCTCCCGGGACAGGGGCTACAATGAGCAGTTCTTC. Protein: CASSSRDRGYNEQFF.

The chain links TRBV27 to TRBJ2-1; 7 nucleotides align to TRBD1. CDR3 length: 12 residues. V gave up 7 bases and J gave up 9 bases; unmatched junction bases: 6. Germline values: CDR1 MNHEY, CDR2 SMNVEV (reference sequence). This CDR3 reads CASTSGGGEQFF. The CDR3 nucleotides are TGTGCCAGCACCTCAGGGGGTGGTGAGCAGTTCTTC.

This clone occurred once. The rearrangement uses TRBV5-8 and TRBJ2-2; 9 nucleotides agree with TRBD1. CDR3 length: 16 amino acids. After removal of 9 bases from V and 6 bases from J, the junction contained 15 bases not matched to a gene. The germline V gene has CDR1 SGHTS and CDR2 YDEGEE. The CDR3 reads CATRPQGAIPSGELFF. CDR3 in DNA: TGTGCCACCCGCCCACAGGGGGCGATTCCGTCCGGGGAGCTGTTTTTT.